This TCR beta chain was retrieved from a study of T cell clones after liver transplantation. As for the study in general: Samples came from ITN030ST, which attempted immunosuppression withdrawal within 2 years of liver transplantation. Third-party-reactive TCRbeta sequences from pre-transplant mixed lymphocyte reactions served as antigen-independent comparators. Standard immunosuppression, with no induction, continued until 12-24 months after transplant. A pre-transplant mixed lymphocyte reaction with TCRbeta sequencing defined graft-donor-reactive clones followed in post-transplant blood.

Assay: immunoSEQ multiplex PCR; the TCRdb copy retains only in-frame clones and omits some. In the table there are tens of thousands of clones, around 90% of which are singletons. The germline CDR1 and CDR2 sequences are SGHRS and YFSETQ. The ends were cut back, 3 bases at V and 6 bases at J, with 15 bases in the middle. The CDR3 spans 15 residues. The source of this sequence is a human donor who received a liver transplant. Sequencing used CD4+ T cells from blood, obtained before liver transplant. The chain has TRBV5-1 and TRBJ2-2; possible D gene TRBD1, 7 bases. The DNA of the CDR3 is TGCGCCAGCAGCTGGAGACAGGGAGGCGCCGGGGAGCTGTTTTTT. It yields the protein CASSWRQGGAGELFF.